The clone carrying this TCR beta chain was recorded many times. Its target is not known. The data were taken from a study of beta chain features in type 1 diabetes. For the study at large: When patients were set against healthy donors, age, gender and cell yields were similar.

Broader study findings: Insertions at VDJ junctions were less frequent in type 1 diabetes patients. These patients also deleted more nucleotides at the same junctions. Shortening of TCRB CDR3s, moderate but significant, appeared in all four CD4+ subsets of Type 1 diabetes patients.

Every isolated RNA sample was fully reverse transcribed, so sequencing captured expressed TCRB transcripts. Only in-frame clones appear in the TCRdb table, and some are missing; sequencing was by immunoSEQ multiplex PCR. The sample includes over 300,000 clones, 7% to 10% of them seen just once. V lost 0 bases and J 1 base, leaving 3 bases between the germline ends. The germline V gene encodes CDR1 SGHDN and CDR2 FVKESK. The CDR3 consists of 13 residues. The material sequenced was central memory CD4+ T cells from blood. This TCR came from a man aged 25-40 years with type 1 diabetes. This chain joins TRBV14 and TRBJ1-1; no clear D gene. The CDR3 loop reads CASSQDWNTEAFF. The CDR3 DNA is TGTGCCAGCAGCCAAGATTGGAACACTGAAGCTTTCTTT.